The following is a T cell receptor beta chain sequence with its context. Its antigen is still unknown. Assay used: immunoSEQ multiplex PCR; TCRdb lists only in-frame clones, some missing. The table includes about 80,000 clones, 80% to 95% detected once. The data are from a study of OX40 agonist ivuxolimab in advanced cancers. Study background: The patients got ivuxolimab, which is an agonistic anti-OX40 (CD134) antibody. Therapy given before enrollment (anti-PD-1, anti-PD-L1 or anti-CTLA-4) was allowed, and over 35% had some. Study results and limitations: Average numbers of expanded clones were greater in CD8+ T cells than in CD4+.

Germline values: CDR1 LNHDA, CDR2 SQIVND (reference sequence). CDR3 length: 15 residues. Germline trimming cut 3 bases from V and 7 bases from J; bases unmatched to any gene: 5. The material was CD4+ or CD8+ T cells sorted from blood, obtained in a trial of the OX40 agonist ivuxolimab. The clonotype comes from an adult with an advanced solid tumor such as melanoma, head and neck, liver or kidney cancer. The chain couples TRBV19 to TRBJ1-6, with 8 bases fitting TRBD1. The CDR3 region is CASSMFGTGNSPLHF. For the CDR3, the DNA is TGTGCCAGTAGTATGTTCGGGACAGGAAATTCACCCCTCCACTTT.